These 20 T cell receptor beta chains were sequenced from one sample in a study of OX40 agonist ivuxolimab in advanced cancers. Sequencing was performed with immunoSEQ multiplex PCR; in TCRdb, only in-frame clones are kept and a portion is missing. The sample shows some 86,000 clones, around 88% of them seen only once. The sample consisted of CD4+ or CD8+ T cells sorted from blood, taken in a trial of the OX40 agonist ivuxolimab. The receptors were gathered from an adult with an advanced solid tumor such as melanoma, head and neck, liver or kidney cancer.

This chain uses TRBV5-4 with TRBJ1-1; D is unresolved. Germline loops: CDR1 SGHNT, CDR2 YYREEE (reference sequence). V lost 0 bases to trimming and J lost 0 bases, with 9 bases between them. The CDR3 runs to 15 residues. CDR3 nucleotides: TGTGCCAGCAGCTTGGTTGGCACAATGAACACTGAAGCTTTCTTT. Encoded protein: CASSLVGTMNTEAFF.

The V and J genes are TRBV7-6 and TRBJ2-5, with 14 bases aligning to TRBD2. Trimming cost V 3 bases and J 4 bases; bases outside gene matches: 7. Germline lookup yields CDR1 SGHVS and CDR2 FNYEAQ. CDR3 size: 17 residues. The CDR3 sequence is CASSFGTSGSSGETQYF. The DNA for the CDR3 is TGTGCCAGCAGCTTCGGGACTAGCGGGAGTAGTGGAGAGACCCAGTACTTC.

This chain connects TRBV7-9 to TRBJ2-2; 11 bases match TRBD2. In germline, CDR1 is SEHNR, CDR2 FQNEAQ (reference sequence). Trimming removed 5 bases from V and 4 bases from J; junction bases left unmatched: 15. The CDR3 contains 19 residues. The CDR3 region has the DNA TGTGCCAGCAGCCGACTATTGGGACTAGCGGATCGAGGCACCGGGGAGCTGTTTTTT. This encodes CASSRLLGLADRGTGELFF.

The chain carries TRBV6-5 and TRBJ1-2; tentatively, D is TRBD1 (6 bases). Germline lookup yields CDR1 MNHEY and CDR2 SVGAGI. The CDR3 length is 13 residues. Trimming removed 11 bases at V and 3 bases at J, with 16 bases between. CDR3 loop: CASKPGDHYGYTF. Here the CDR3 DNA reads TGTGCCTCCAAGCCAGGGGACCACTATGGCTACACCTTC.

The chain carries TRBV29-1 and TRBJ2-5; weak D call: TRBD1 (6 bases). With 6 bases removed from V and 5 bases from J, the gap between germline ends came to 19 bases. The CDR3 sequence is 14 residues long. Germline V gene data show CDR1 as SQVTM and CDR2 as ANQGSEA. Here the CDR3 reads CSVVTRTERETQYF. CDR3 coding DNA: TGCAGCGTCGTTACTAGGACAGAGAGGGAGACCCAGTACTTC.

The chain carries TRBV5-1 and TRBJ2-2; 7 bases are shared with TRBD1. Germline V lookup: CDR1 SGHRS, CDR2 YFSETQ. The CDR3 has 14 amino acids. The junction had 8 bases not matched to a gene; V was cut back by 4 bases and J by 8 bases. The CDR3 region is CASSPQGVKGELFF. For the CDR3, the DNA is TGCGCCAGCAGCCCTCAGGGGGTGAAGGGGGAGCTGTTTTTT.

This rearrangement joins TRBV4-1 to TRBJ2-1; D may be TRBD2 (5 bases). The CDR3 sequence is 15 residues long. V lost 4 bases, J lost 3 bases, and 13 bases lay in between. Germline V gene data show CDR1 as MGHRA and CDR2 as YSYEKL. CDR3 in DNA: TGCGCCAGCAGCCGCGGCGACCGGGACTACAATGAGCAGTTCTTC. Translating it yields CASSRGDRDYNEQFF.

The V and J genes are TRBV7-2 and TRBJ1-1; the D is unclear. Germline-derived CDR1 and CDR2 are SGHTA and FQGNSA. The germline V and J ends were trimmed by 6 bases and 4 bases, with 15 bases remaining between them. This CDR3 is 14 amino acids long. CDR3 nucleotides: TGTGCCAGCAGACTTCAATCCTGGAGCACTGAAGCTTTCTTT. Amino acid sequence: CASRLQSWSTEAFF.

This clone was recorded only once. The rearrangement links TRBV9 to TRBJ1-3; D is unclear. Trimming took 3 bases from V and 4 from J, leaving 8 bases between them. CDR1 is SGDLS and CDR2 is YYNGEE in the germline V gene. The CDR3 covers 13 residues. DNA of the CDR3: TGTGCCAGCAGCGCAAATGGAGGAAACACCATATATTTT. Translated: CASSANGGNTIYF.

The chain recombines TRBV7-6 with TRBJ2-3; a weak D match, TRBD2 (5 bases). Germline CDR1 is SGHVS and CDR2 is FNYEAQ. Trimming pared 0 bases from V and 1 base from J, leaving 11 bases between. The CDR3 loop spans 16 amino acids. CDR3 coding DNA: TGTGCCAGCAGCTTAGCGGGCAGCGGCGGCACAGATACGCAGTATTTT. It encodes CASSLAGSGGTDTQYF.

The rearrangement joins TRBV6-1 to TRBJ1-4; possibly TRBD1 for D (6 bases). This CDR3 spans 15 amino acids. With 0 bases removed from V and 7 bases from J, the gap between germline ends came to 12 bases. CDR1 is MNHNS and CDR2 is SASEGT in the germline V gene. CDR3 region: CASSEAQGPFEKLFF. The CDR3 coding sequence is TGTGCCAGCAGTGAAGCGCAGGGGCCTTTTGAAAAACTGTTTTTT.

The chain carries TRBV5-1 and TRBJ2-7; perhaps TRBD2 as D (5 bases). The CDR3 length is 14 residues. V was trimmed by 4 bases and J by 7 bases, leaving 18 bases between them. Germline CDR1 SGHRS, CDR2 YFSETQ. CDR3 sequence (DNA): TGCGCCAGCAGCCGCGGGCAGGACCGGGGTGAGCAGTACTTC. As protein: CASSRGQDRGEQYF. The full variable domain, rest sourced from reference TRBV5-1 and TRBJ2-7, is KAGVTQTPRYLIKTRGQQVTLSCSPISGHRSVSWYQQTPGQGLQFLFEYFSETQRNKGNFPGRFSGRQFSNSRSEMNVSTLELGDSALYLCASSRGQDRGEQYFGPGTRLTVT.

This clone was observed a handful of times. The chain couples TRBV10-3 to TRBJ2-3, with 8 bases matching TRBD2. Per the germline V gene, CDR1 is ENHRY and CDR2 is SYGVKD. Trimming removed 3 bases from V and 7 bases from J; junction bases left unmatched: 6. The CDR3 spans 14 residues. For the CDR3, the DNA is TGTGCCATCAGTGATAGAAGCGGGGGAAATACGCAGTATTTT. This sequence encodes CAISDRSGGNTQYF.

The chain couples TRBV6-6 to TRBJ1-5; D remains ambiguous. The germline gives CDR1 MNHNY, CDR2 SVGAGI (reference sequence). V was cut by 2 bases and J by 6 bases, with 14 bases left in between. The CDR3 length is 15 residues. The CDR3 region has the DNA TGTGCCAGCAGTTACCTAGCGGGGAATGCTCAGCCCCAGCATTTT. This gives the protein CASSYLAGNAQPQHF.

The chain links TRBV10-3 to TRBJ1-1; perhaps TRBD1 as D (6 bases). The length of the CDR3 is 17 residues. Trimming took 4 bases from V and 4 from J, leaving 22 bases between them. Germline lookup yields CDR1 ENHRY and CDR2 SYGVKD. CDR3 nucleotides: TGTGCCATCAGTGGGGGGACCGGACAGACGAGGAGCACTGAAGCTTTCTTT. As protein: CAISGGTGQTRSTEAFF.

The chain employs TRBV18 and TRBJ1-4, with TRBD1 matching 7 bases. CDR3 length: 17 amino acids. Germline CDR1 and CDR2: KGHSH and LQKENI. V lost 2 bases, J lost 3 bases, and 9 bases stayed unmatched. DNA of the CDR3: TGTGCCAGCTCACCAAATCAGGGGGGTCAAGCTAATGAAAAACTGTTTTTT. The encoded protein is CASSPNQGGQANEKLFF.

This clone was counted once. V is TRBV11-2 and J is TRBJ2-1; the D is unclear. Trimming shortened V by 0 bases and J by 7 bases, and 1 base separated the two germline ends. Germline V gene sequence: CDR1 SGHAT, CDR2 FQNNGV. CDR3 length: 11 amino acids. The CDR3 bases are TGTGCCAGCAGCTTAGAAAATGAGCAGTTCTTC. Translated: CASSLENEQFF.

CDR3 residues: CASSFTGQETQYF. As DNA, the CDR3 is TGTGCCAGCAGCTTTACTGGCCAAGAGACCCAGTACTTC. This chain connects TRBV5-4 to TRBJ2-5; no reliable D call. The CDR3 is 13 amino acids. Trimming shortened V by 2 bases and J by 1 base, and 6 bases separated the two germline ends. Germline V lookup: CDR1 SGHNT, CDR2 YYREEE (reference sequence).

The chain uses TRBV6-1 and TRBJ1-2, with D perhaps matching TRBD1 (5 bases). Trimming removed 6 bases from V and 0 bases from J, with 11 bases in between. Germline V CDR1 and CDR2: MNHNS, SASEGT. This CDR3 has 14 amino acids. The CDR3 sequence: CASRIGHTNYGYTF. For the CDR3, the DNA is TGTGCCAGCAGGATCGGACACACTAACTATGGCTACACCTTC.

The chain uses TRBV6-6 and TRBJ2-6; no definite D call. The V gene's germline CDR1 is MNHNY and CDR2 SVGAGI (reference sequence). Trimming left V 7 bases short and J 2 bases short, with 9 bases between. The CDR3 spans 14 residues. CDR3 region: CASMLATGANVLTF. In DNA form, the CDR3 reads TGTGCCAGCATGCTGGCTACTGGGGCCAACGTCCTGACTTTC.